This TCR beta chain derives from a study of blood T cell repertoires in COVID-19. Study as a whole: Material from acute and convalescent COVID-19 was sourced from the United States, Italy and Spain. PBMCs, B-cell-depleted T cells, or T cells provided the cDNA or gDNA that made up the material.

From germline, CDR1 is SGHVS and CDR2 FQNEAQ. The CDR3 covers 15 residues. The germline V and J ends were trimmed by 3 bases and 1 base, with 12 bases remaining between them. Per the study methods: From reference gene primer amplification, estimates of nucleated cell counts were derived. Libraries were prepared by immunoSEQ multiplex PCR; TCRdb keeps only in-frame clonotypes and omits some of them. V, J and clone size are those of that table, while D and trimming were read from the DNA. This repertoire shows tens of thousands of clones, over 65% found once; its top ten account for 14%. This chain connects TRBV7-8 to TRBJ1-1; unclear D gene. Sequencing input: peripheral blood. The source of this sequence is a woman between 65 and 79 years old with acute or convalescent COVID-19. Written as DNA, the CDR3 is TGTGCCAGCAGCTTTGTACAGATCTCGAACACTGAAGCTTTCTTT. This sequence encodes CASSFVQISNTEAFF.